The 24 T cell receptor beta chains below all came from one sample that was sequenced in a study of T cell clonality in common variable immunodeficiency. This table comes from immunoSEQ multiplex PCR, and its TCRdb copy is limited to in-frame clones, with some not included. The specimen has 40,000 or so clones, none found just once. Sequenced: peripheral blood mononuclear cells. These receptors were collected from a person between 18 and 75 years old in good health.

This clone came up many times. The CDR3 is cut off 3 residues early in the read; its end comes from the germline J gene. This chain joins TRBV15 and TRBJ1-4; 7 nucleotides line up with TRBD1. The length of the CDR3 is 15 residues. Trimming removed 3 bases from V and 6 bases from J; junction bases left unmatched: 7. Germline values: CDR1 LNHNV, CDR2 YYDKDF (reference sequence). This chain's CDR3 is CATSRDRSSHEKLFF. Incomplete CDR3 DNA: TGTGCCACCAGCAGGGACAGGTCTTCTCATGAAAAA.

This clone was observed many times. Read data end 3 residues before the CDR3 end; the end is taken from the germline J gene. V gene TRBV5-1 combines with J gene TRBJ2-7; 11 bases are a match to TRBD2. CDR3 size: 16 residues. J lost 0 bases, V lost 2 bases, and 4 bases had no gene match. Germline-derived CDR1 and CDR2 are SGHRS and YFSETQ. Partial CDR3 DNA: TGCGCCAGCAGCTTTTCACTAGCGGGGGCCTCCTACGAG. Translation gives CASSFSLAGASYE. The full CDR3 protein is CASSFSLAGASYEQYF.

This clone occurred a few times. A read error may explain this, as a much larger clone is one base away. The read falls 3 residues short of the CDR3 end, and the missing part is taken from the germline J gene. The gene calls are TRBV7-6 and TRBJ2-7; no clear D. Per germline, CDR1 SGHVS and CDR2 FNYEAQ. This CDR3 comprises 13 residues. Trimming stripped 0 bases from V and 0 bases from J, with 3 bases between. The CDR3 loop reads CASSLASSYEQYF. CDR3 DNA (partial): TGTGCCAGCAGCTTAGCCAGCTCCTACGAG.

The CDR3 DNA, read in part, is TGTGCCAGCAATGGGGGGATCAGTTTGCCCGGGGAG. It translates to CASNGGISLPGE. The entire CDR3 sequence reads CASNGGISLPGELFF. This chain joins TRBV2 and TRBJ2-2; tentative D call: TRBD2 (6 bases). The CDR3 end falls 3 residues outside the read, so it is completed with the germline J gene. From germline, CDR1 is SNHLY and CDR2 FYNNEI. There are 15 residues in the CDR3. Trimming pared 7 bases from V and 6 bases from J, leaving 18 bases between.

There are many counts of this clone. The read falls 3 residues short of the CDR3 end, and the missing part is taken from the germline J gene. The chain recombines TRBV20-1 with TRBJ2-7; the D gene is possibly TRBD2 (6 bases). The CDR3 loop spans 18 amino acids. Trimming pared 0 bases from V and 1 base from J, leaving 22 bases between. The V gene's germline CDR1 is DFQATT and CDR2 SNEGSKA (reference sequence). CDR3 sequence reads: CSARDIPHGGPLSYEQYF. CDR3 DNA (partial): TGCAGTGCTAGAGACATCCCCCACGGAGGGCCGCTATCCTACGAG.

This clone has only a few counts. The CDR3 end is not reached by the read, which stops 3 residues before it; the germline J gene fills it in. The V gene is TRBV19, the J gene TRBJ1-3, with 10 bases fitting TRBD1. Germline CDR1 reads LNHDA; CDR2 reads SQIVND (reference sequence). V trimming: 3 bases; J trimming: 1 base; junction bases outside the gene matches: 12. The CDR3 runs 19 residues. The sequenced CDR3 bases are TGTGCCAGTAGTATTTGGGGACAGGGGACCAGCCGATCTGGAAACACC. Protein sequence: CASSIWGQGTSRSGNT. The entire CDR3 protein is CASSIWGQGTSRSGNTIYF.

This clone was recorded at least ten times. The read terminates 3 residues before the CDR3 end, so the remaining end is supplied by the germline J gene. This sample includes further DNA sequences coding for the same CDR3. The rearrangement joins TRBV30 to TRBJ1-2; 10 bases are a match to TRBD1. V lost 4 bases, J lost 3 bases, and 8 bases stayed unmatched. Per the germline V gene, CDR1 is GTSNPN and CDR2 is SVGIG (reference sequence). The CDR3 has 15 residues. The CDR3 loop is CAWNPGTGADYGYTF. CDR3 bases read: TGTGCCTGGAACCCCGGGACAGGGGCGGACTATGGC.

This clone came up many times. Read coverage stops 3 residues before the CDR3 terminus; the germline J gene supplies the remainder. The chain links TRBV30 to TRBJ1-1, with 9 positions matching TRBD1. V lost 5 bases, J lost 4 bases, and 8 bases stayed unmatched. Germline CDR1 is GTSNPN and CDR2 is SVGIG (reference sequence). This CDR3 comprises 14 residues. This CDR3 reads CAWDPGQGGTEAFF. The DNA read from the CDR3 is TGTGCCTGGGACCCGGGACAGGGAGGCACTGAA.

This clone occurred many times. The CDR3 end is not reached by the read, which stops 3 residues before it; the germline J gene fills it in. The V gene is TRBV20-1, the J gene TRBJ2-7, with D perhaps matching TRBD1 (5 bases). The CDR3 extends over 11 amino acids. With 6 bases removed from V and 3 bases from J, the gap between germline ends came to 9 bases. From germline, CDR1 is DFQATT and CDR2 SNEGSKA (reference sequence). The CDR3 bases that were read are TGCAGTGCAGGGGCGAACTACGAG. It specifies CSAGANYE. From start to end, the CDR3 is CSAGANYEQYF.

This clone was observed at least ten times. Read data end 3 residues before the CDR3 end; the end is taken from the germline J gene. The chain has TRBV29-1 and TRBJ2-1, with D maybe TRBD2 (6 bases). This CDR3 has 14 residues. V lost 8 bases and J lost 4, with 18 bases in between. CDR1 and CDR2 (germline): SQVTM, ANQGSEA. The CDR3 loop is CSYWGGVSYNEQFF. Partial CDR3 DNA: TGCAGCTACTGGGGCGGGGTCTCGTACAATGAG.

A few counts support this clone. The CDR3 end lies 3 residues beyond the end of the read and is filled in from the germline J gene. V gene TRBV30 combines with J gene TRBJ1-1; possibly TRBD1 for D (5 bases). Germline V gene lookup returns CDR1 GTSNPN and CDR2 SVGIG (reference sequence). Trimming removed 7 bases at V and 1 base at J, with 16 bases between. The CDR3 covers 14 residues. The CDR3 DNA, read in part, is TGTGCCTTCTCACCTGGCAGGGCGAACACTGAA. Its protein is CAFSPGRANTE. The CDR3, in full, reads CAFSPGRANTEAFF.

This clone was seen at least ten times. The observed sequence ends 3 residues before the CDR3 terminus, with the missing tail filled in from the germline J gene. This chain links TRBV11-2 with TRBJ2-1; D gene ambiguous. The CDR3 is made up of 14 amino acids. V was trimmed by 0 bases and J by 8 bases, leaving 11 bases between them. Germline CDR1 is SGHAT and CDR2 is FQNNGV. CDR3 residues: CASSLEPIADEQFF. The CDR3 bases that were read are TGTGCCAGCAGCTTAGAACCTATCGCGGATGAG.

This clone was seen many times. The CDR3 is cut off 3 residues early in the read; its end comes from the germline J gene. The chain has TRBV30 and TRBJ2-1; TRBD2 matches 11 bases. The V gene's germline CDR1 is GTSNPN and CDR2 SVGIG (reference sequence). The length of the CDR3 is 15 residues. V shed 5 bases and J 9 bases; nucleotides not matched to a gene: 12. CDR3 bases read: TGTGCCTGGCGCAGCCGTAGCGGGAGGGCGCGTGAG. Translating gives CAWRSRSGRARE. The full-length CDR3 reads as CAWRSRSGRAREQFF. Drawing the rest from reference TRBV30 and TRBJ2-1, the complete variable domain is SQTIHQWPATLVQPVGSPLSLECTVEGTSNPNLYWYRQAAGRGLQLLFYSVGIGQISSEVPQNLSASRPQDRQFILSSKKLLLSDSGFYLCAWRSRSGRAREQFFGPGTRLTVL.

This clone was found many times. At the DNA level, this CDR3 is encoded by other sequences in the same sample as well. The CDR3 spells CASSIGLAGTDTQYF. The sequenced CDR3 bases are TGTGCCAGTAGTATTGGACTAGCGGGCACAGATACG. J is TRBJ2-3 and V is TRBV19; 10 bases match TRBD2. The read is 3 residues too short to cover the CDR3 end, so that end is filled in from the germline J gene. V dropped 3 bases and J dropped 1; count of bases not matched to a gene: 1. This CDR3 region has 15 residues. Germline V gives CDR1 LNHDA, CDR2 SQIVND (reference sequence).

There are many counts of this clone. The read ends 3 residues before the CDR3 terminus; that terminus is restored from the germline J gene. The chain links TRBV29-1 to TRBJ2-5; TRBD1 matches 7 bases. The CDR3 length is 12 residues. Germline values: CDR1 SQVTM, CDR2 ANQGSEA. Germline trimming cut 7 bases from V and 5 bases from J; bases unmatched to any gene: 7. The CDR3 is CSAIAGGETQYF. The sequenced part of the CDR3 DNA is TGCAGCGCTATAGCAGGGGGTGAGACC.

At least ten counts were recorded for this clone. From the germline J gene comes the end of the CDR3, since the read stops 3 residues before it. The V and J genes are TRBV6-1 and TRBJ1-2; D perhaps matches TRBD1 (5 bases). Germline loops: CDR1 MNHNS, CDR2 SASEGT. The V gene lost 3 bases and the J gene lost 2 bases, with 10 bases spanning the gap. The CDR3 length is 14 residues. CDR3 region: CASSDPSGNYGYTF. Incomplete CDR3 DNA: TGTGCCAGCAGTGACCCCTCAGGGAACTATGGC.

This clone was detected many times. Sequencing ends 3 residues short of the CDR3 end; the germline J gene provides the rest. This chain joins TRBV19 and TRBJ1-5; D might be TRBD1 (6 bases). The germline V and J ends were trimmed by 4 bases and 0 bases, with 22 bases remaining between them. The CDR3 covers 19 residues. Germline loops: CDR1 LNHDA, CDR2 SQIVND (reference sequence). The CDR3: CASSTRQEGGLYSNQPQHF. CDR3 DNA, as far as it was read: TGTGCCAGTAGTACCCGACAGGAGGGCGGGTTGTATAGCAATCAGCCC.

This clone was seen at least ten times. The read halts 3 residues ahead of the CDR3 end, with the missing end drawn from the germline J gene. This chain connects TRBV6-4 to TRBJ2-5, with 11 bases matching TRBD1. The CDR3 has 14 residues. After removal of 10 bases from V and 5 bases from J, the junction contained 9 bases not matched to a gene. CDR1 is MRHNA and CDR2 is SNTAGT in the germline V gene. The CDR3 sequence is CATPDRGRDETQYF. CDR3 DNA (partial): TGTGCCACCCCGGACAGGGGGCGCGATGAGACC.

This clone came up many times. Read coverage stops 3 residues before the CDR3 terminus; the germline J gene supplies the remainder. The chain has TRBV5-1 and TRBJ1-4; D gene uncertain. Trimming removed 4 bases at V and 6 bases at J, with 16 bases between. In germline, CDR1 is SGHRS, CDR2 YFSETQ. The length of the CDR3 is 15 residues. CDR3 loop: CASSTHEGLDEKLFF. Incomplete CDR3 DNA: TGCGCCAGCAGCACCCATGAAGGTTTGGATGAAAAA.

As regards this clone: From the germline J gene comes the end of the CDR3, since the read stops 3 residues before it. This rearrangement joins TRBV2 to TRBJ1-5; D possibly corresponds to TRBD1 (5 bases). V was pared by 3 bases and J by 1 base, with 13 bases between. The CDR3 extends over 16 amino acids. Germline CDR1 SNHLY, CDR2 FYNNEI. The CDR3 bases that were read are TGTGCCAGCAGTGACTACTGGGGGGGGAGCAATCAGCCC. This gives the protein CASSDYWGGSNQP. The CDR3 in its entirety is CASSDYWGGSNQPQHF.

In its sample, this clone was seen a few times. The CDR3 extends 3 residues past the end of the read, so its final part is completed from the germline J gene. This rearrangement joins TRBV19 to TRBJ2-3; D unclear. Per germline, CDR1 LNHDA and CDR2 SQIVND (reference sequence). This CDR3 spans 13 amino acids. The CDR3 sequence: CASSQGWRQPQYF. The part of the CDR3 DNA that was read is TGTGCCAGTAGTCAAGGGTGGCGTCAGCCG.

About this clone itself: The CDR3 extends 3 residues past the end of the read, so its final part is completed from the germline J gene. The chain is built from TRBV20-1 and TRBJ2-3, with 8 bases identical to TRBD2. The germline V gene has CDR1 DFQATT and CDR2 SNEGSKA (reference sequence). The CDR3 consists of 14 residues. The CDR3 here is CSARDPRGGETQYF. The DNA read from the CDR3 is TGCAGTGCTAGAGATCCCCGGGGGGGAGAGACG.

There are many counts of this clone. Read coverage stops 3 residues before the CDR3 terminus; the germline J gene supplies the remainder. The chain recombines TRBV30 with TRBJ2-3, with TRBD2 matching over 9 bases. This CDR3 has 16 residues. After removal of 3 bases from V and 3 bases from J, the junction contained 10 bases not matched to a gene. Looked up from germline, CDR1 is GTSNPN and CDR2 is SVGIG (reference sequence). The CDR3 protein is CAWSTSRAGGTDTQYF. CDR3 bases read: TGTGCCTGGAGCACCTCGCGGGCGGGAGGGACAGATACG.

The sample holds many counts of this clone. The read terminates 3 residues ahead of where the CDR3 ends, so the germline J gene completes it. The chain is built from TRBV14 and TRBJ2-1, with TRBD2 matching 11 bases. The CDR3 totals 15 residues. The trim removed 4 bases at V and 2 bases at J, leaving 1 base unmatched. CDR1 and CDR2 (germline): SGHDN, FVKESK. CDR3 DNA (partial): TGTGCCAGCAGCCGACTAGCGGGACCCTACAATGAG. Translation gives CASSRLAGPYNE. From start to end, the CDR3 is CASSRLAGPYNEQFF.